This is a list of T cell receptor beta chains from one sample in a study of shared T cell receptors in the human thymus. Measured with immunoSEQ multiplex PCR; TCRdb has only the in-frame clones, and not every one. The sample gives about 380,000 clones, 85% to 95% of which show up once; about 0.02% is in the top ten. Sequencing was performed on thymocytes. The receptors here all came from a human donor. Each CDR3 is given with its conserved first and last residue. A D gene is named only where the DNA matches it firmly.

d_call j_call v_call cdr3_aa cdr3_nt
TRBD1 TRBJ1-2 TRBV29-1 CSARIAGGAGSNYGYTF TGCAGCGCTCGAATTGCAGGGGGCGCGGGTTCTAACTATGGCTACACCTTC
- TRBJ1-1 TRBV7-9 CASSLSRGANTEAFF TGTGCCAGCAGCCTCAGCAGGGGAGCGAACACTGAAGCTTTCTTT
- TRBJ1-1 TRBV29-1 CSVGGRESEAFF TGCAGCGTCGGGGGCAGGGAGTCTGAAGCTTTCTTT
- TRBJ2-7 TRBV5-1 CASSSSYEQYF TGCGCCAGCAGCTCCTCCTACGAGCAGTACTTC
- TRBJ2-3 TRBV27 CASSPGTDTQYF TGTGCCAGCAGTCCCGGCACAGATACGCAGTATTTT
- TRBJ1-4 TRBV6-4 CASSVQINEKLFF TGTGCCAGCAGTGTCCAGATCAATGAAAAACTGTTTTTT
- TRBJ2-2 TRBV27 CASSLLGLQRTGELFF TGTGCCAGCAGTTTATTGGGTTTGCAACGCACCGGGGAGCTGTTTTTT
TRBD1 TRBJ1-1 TRBV5-1 CASSSGQDTEAFF TGCGCCAGCAGCTCGGGACAGGACACTGAAGCTTTCTTT
TRBD1 TRBJ2-7 TRBV28 CASSLVPEGDRVTYEQYF TGTGCCAGCAGTTTAGTCCCGGAGGGGGACAGGGTGACCTACGAGCAGTACTTC
- TRBJ2-1 TRBV7-6 CASSLALSEAVDHNEQFF TGTGCCAGCAGCTTAGCGCTTAGTGAAGCAGTGGACCACAATGAGCAGTTCTTC
- TRBJ2-1 TRBV5-6 CASSLARQGGDPNEQFF TGTGCCAGCAGCTTGGCACGGCAGGGAGGTGATCCCAATGAGCAGTTCTTC
TRBD2 TRBJ2-5 TRBV13 CASSLISGRKRETQYF TGTGCCAGCAGCCTCATTAGCGGGAGGAAAAGAGAGACCCAGTACTTC
TRBD2 TRBJ2-7 TRBV6-1 CASSGLDQTKRDVSYEQYF TGTGCCAGCAGTGGACTCGACCAAACGAAGCGGGACGTCTCCTACGAGCAGTACTTC
TRBD1 TRBJ2-7 TRBV30 CARRDRGYHEQYF TGTGCCCGCCGGGACAGGGGGTATCACGAGCAGTACTTC
- TRBJ2-4 TRBV19 CASSMIPTKRIAKNIQYF TGTGCCAGTAGTATGATCCCGACTAAGCGGATAGCCAAAAACATTCAGTACTTC
TRBD1 TRBJ1-3 TRBV28 CASSFLPRDRAPRGSGNTIYF TGTGCCAGCAGTTTTCTACCCCGGGACAGGGCGCCCAGGGGCTCTGGAAACACCATATATTTT
- TRBJ2-7 TRBV5-4 CASSPGQNYEQYF TGTGCCAGCAGCCCTGGACAGAACTACGAGCAGTACTTC
TRBD2 TRBJ2-7 TRBV5-5 CASSLPLTSSNHEQYF TGTGCCAGCAGCTTGCCCTTGACTAGCTCTAACCACGAGCAGTACTTC
- TRBJ2-2 TRBV9 CASSLSPDKNTGELFF TGTGCCAGCAGCTTATCCCCGGACAAGAACACCGGGGAGCTGTTTTTT
- TRBJ2-7 TRBV6-6 CASSPLVGGAQYF TGTGCCAGCAGTCCGTTAGTGGGGGGCGCGCAGTACTTC
- TRBJ2-7 TRBV27 CASSLSQWDEQYF TGTGCCAGCAGTTTGTCACAGTGGGACGAGCAGTACTTC
- TRBJ2-1 TRBV6-6 CASSNTEYNEQFF TGTGCCAGCAGTAATACGGAGTACAATGAGCAGTTCTTC
- TRBJ2-5 TRBV28 CASSLGIVEGETQYF TGTGCCAGCAGTTTAGGGATAGTGGAGGGCGAGACCCAGTACTTC
- TRBJ2-3 TRBV7-3 CASSQTGTSTDTQYF TGTGCCAGCAGCCAGACCGGGACCAGCACAGATACGCAGTATTTT
- TRBJ1-2 TRBV7-2 CASSRDNYGYTF TGTGCCAGCAGCCGGGACAACTATGGCTACACCTTC
TRBD1 TRBJ2-5 TRBV27 CASSFLGGQETQYF TGTGCCAGCAGTTTCCTAGGGGGACAGGAGACCCAGTACTTC
- TRBJ2-7 TRBV7-2 CASSFYRDARSYEQYF TGTGCCAGCAGCTTCTACCGGGACGCAAGATCCTACGAGCAGTACTTC
- TRBJ1-4 TRBV11-2 CASSLGGTLEEKLFF TGTGCCAGCAGCTTAGGAGGGACATTGGAAGAAAAACTGTTTTTT
- TRBJ2-7 TRBV7-9 CASSHGRSYEQYF TGTGCCAGCAGCCACGGACGGTCCTACGAGCAGTACTTC
- TRBJ1-5 TRBV2 CASSELGGGSNQPQHF TGTGCCAGCAGTGAGTTAGGGGGTGGAAGCAATCAGCCCCAGCATTTT
- TRBJ2-7 TRBV10-1 CASSETGAARFYEQYF TGCGCCAGCAGTGAGACTGGAGCGGCTCGCTTCTACGAGCAGTACTTC
- TRBJ1-4 TRBV14 CASSLPRGTTNEKLFF TGTGCCAGCAGCCTACCCCGGGGCACAACTAATGAAAAACTGTTTTTT
- TRBJ2-2 TRBV28 CASSFWWTKNTGELFF TGTGCCAGCAGTTTTTGGTGGACAAAGAACACCGGGGAGCTGTTTTTT
- TRBJ2-7 TRBV7-2 CASSLVGGRSYEQYF TGTGCCAGCAGCTTAGTCGGCGGGCGCTCCTACGAGCAGTACTTC
- TRBJ2-3 TRBV7-6 CASSLARQFVGTDTQYF TGTGCCAGCAGCTTAGCGAGACAATTCGTTGGGACAGATACGCAGTATTTT
TRBD2 TRBJ2-3 TRBV7-8 CASSPRLAGFTDTQYF TGTGCCAGCAGCCCCCGACTAGCGGGCTTCACAGATACGCAGTATTTT
- TRBJ2-1 TRBV18 CASSGGGEQFF TGTGCCAGCTCAGGGGGCGGTGAGCAGTTCTTC